The 5 T cell receptor beta chains below come from one sample, sequenced in a study of low-dose radiotherapy and immunotherapy resistance in tumors. Time point: before trial treatment. Covering alpha and beta chains, TRAV- and TRBV-specific primers were used for the first-strand cDNA. TCR amplification used 15 to 20 PCR cycles, a constant-region primer and a V-primer adapter. Each CDR3 protein is one row after TCRdb ran MiXCR on the reads. This table has fewer than 90,000 distinct CDR3 sequences, 18% appearing once. Material: PBMCs, obtained before treatment. The receptors were sampled from a male donor with prostate cancer.

The sample holds many counts of this clonotype. The chain couples TRBV29-1 to TRBJ1-1; perhaps TRBD1 as D (6 bases). Germline CDR1 SQVTM, CDR2 ANQGSEA. The CDR3 runs 13 residues. V lost 4 bases to trimming and J lost 4 bases, with 13 bases between them. The chain's CDR3 is CSVVRGLGTEAFF. As DNA, the CDR3 is TGCAGCGTTGTCAGGGGTCTTGGCACTGAAGCTTTCTTT. The variable domain in full, completed from reference TRBV29-1 and TRBJ1-1, reads SAVISQKPSRDICQRGTSLTIQCQVDSQVTMMFWYRQQPGQSLTLIATANQGSEATYESGFVIDKFPISRPNLTFSTLTVSNMSPEDSSIYLCSVVRGLGTEAFFGQGTRLTVV.

This clonotype was found many times. V is TRBV10-3 and J is TRBJ2-4, with 10 bases fitting TRBD1. Germline loops: CDR1 ENHRY, CDR2 SYGVKD. Trimming took 10 bases from V and 0 from J; bases not matched to a gene: 9. There are 16 residues in the CDR3. The CDR3 bases are TGTGCCACCGGGACAGGGGATCAGTTAGCCAAAAACATTCAGTACTTC. It yields the protein CATGTGDQLAKNIQYF.

The sample holds many counts of this clonotype. The chain has TRBV28 and TRBJ2-7, with TRBD2 matching 8 bases. The ends lost 2 bases at V and 0 bases at J; junction bases unmatched: 3. Germline lookup yields CDR1 MDHEN and CDR2 SYDVKM. The CDR3 loop spans 15 amino acids. The CDR3 sequence: CASSLRTSGSYEQYF. In DNA, the CDR3 is TGTGCCAGCAGTTTACGTACTAGCGGCTCCTACGAGCAGTACTTC.

This clonotype was counted ten times or more. V usage is TRBV5-1 and J usage is TRBJ2-1, with 13 bases matching TRBD2. Looked up from germline, CDR1 is SGHRS and CDR2 is YFSETQ. The V and J ends lost 3 bases and 4 bases, in that order; junction bases with no gene match: 19. The CDR3 totals 21 residues. CDR3 protein: CASSSPNRSLAGGPFYNEQFF. The CDR3 nucleotides read TGCGCCAGCAGCTCCCCCAACCGTTCACTAGCGGGAGGGCCCTTTTACAATGAGCAGTTCTTC.

In its sample, this clonotype was seen many times. V usage is TRBV19 and J usage is TRBJ2-7; D might be TRBD1 or TRBD2, each matching 5 bases. The CDR3 is 14 amino acids. CDR1 and CDR2 (germline): LNHDA, SQIVND (reference sequence). The V and J ends lost 9 bases and 0 bases respectively, with 15 bases between them. CDR3 DNA: TGTGCCAGCGCATCCGGGACCCCCTCCTACGAGCAGTACTTC. It codes for CASASGTPSYEQYF.